This T cell receptor beta chain was documented in a study of PD-1 blockade in mismatch repair-deficient tumors. This clone was observed a few times. Its antigen is unknown. Study-wide results and limits: Tumor-resident clones, often undetectable pretreatment in blood, expanded then contracted after pembrolizumab.

The CDR3 length is 14 residues. After removal of 6 bases from V and 4 bases from J, the junction contained 5 bases not matched to a gene. CDR1 and CDR2 from the germline V gene are MDHEN and SYDVKM. TCRs were sequenced from three patients responding to pembrolizumab. This table comes from immunoSEQ multiplex PCR, and its TCRdb copy is limited to in-frame clones, with some not included. The sample lists around 17,000 clones; 84% were seen once. The source was PBMCs, collected 22 weeks after starting pembrolizumab. The chain combines TRBV28 with TRBJ1-2; 10 bases map to TRBD1. The TCR was taken from an adult with mismatch repair-deficient cancer. CDR3 region: CASRGTGEVYGYTF. CDR3 in DNA: TGTGCCAGCAGGGGGACAGGGGAGGTCTATGGCTACACCTTC.